Detailed here is one T cell receptor (beta chain). The entry originates in a study of response to subunit inactivated influenza vaccine. TCRdb reanalysed the RT-PCR reads using MiXCR and keeps one entry per CDR3 protein. Among about 500,000 distinct CDR3 sequences listed, approximately 17% were seen once. V was clipped by 5 bases and J by 4 bases, with 9 bases between them. The CDR3 consists of 13 residues. The sample was CD4+ T cells sorted from PBMCs, taken roughly 24 months after vaccination. The TCR originated in a man between 50 and 70 years old who received an inactivated influenza vaccine. The V call is TRBV12-3 or TRBV12-4, the J call TRBJ1-3; D is ambiguous. CDR3: CASSIPGGNTIYF. For the CDR3, the DNA is TGTGCCAGCAGTATCCCTGGAGGAAACACCATATATTTT.